What follows are 9 T cell receptor beta chains derived from one specimen sequenced in a study of shared T cell receptors in the human thymus. The data were produced by immunoSEQ multiplex PCR, yet TCRdb's version contains in-frame clones alone and is incomplete. Altogether under 700,000 clones are present, about 84% being singletons, with the ten largest covering about 0.012%. The sample also formed part of further work on human thymus T cells.

The sample consisted of thymocytes. The receptors here all came from a boy in the first two years of life with a congenital heart defect.

The chain employs TRBV5-1 and TRBJ2-5, with 9 bases fitting TRBD2. Looked up from germline, CDR1 is SGHRS and CDR2 is YFSETQ. The junction had 7 bases not matched to a gene; V was cut back by 2 bases and J by 5 bases. The CDR3 sequence is 15 residues long. In nucleotides, the CDR3 is TGCGCCAGCAGCTTTCGTTCTAGCGGGAAGGAGACCCAGTACTTC. It translates to CASSFRSSGKETQYF. Complete variable domain (other parts from reference TRBV5-1 and TRBJ2-5): KAGVTQTPRYLIKTRGQQVTLSCSPISGHRSVSWYQQTPGQGLQFLFEYFSETQRNKGNFPGRFSGRQFSNSRSEMNVSTLELGDSALYLCASSFRSSGKETQYFGPGTRLLVL.

This chain links TRBV6-5 with TRBJ1-1; D remains unclear. The CDR3 has 13 residues. CDR1 and CDR2 from the germline V gene are MNHEY and SVGAGI. V lost 5 bases, J lost 7 bases, and 14 bases lay in between. CDR3 loop: CASSTQVGVEAFF. Here the CDR3 DNA reads TGTGCCAGCAGTACTCAGGTTGGTGTTGAAGCTTTCTTT.

This clone was counted only a few times. The genes are TRBV4-1 and TRBJ2-3, with 8 bases fitting TRBD1. The CDR3 totals 18 residues. Trimming removed 5 bases from V and 3 bases from J; junction bases left unmatched: 16. Germline CDR1 and CDR2: MGHRA and YSYEKL. The CDR3 region is CASSKKGPDRAKTDTQYF. The DNA of the CDR3 is TGCGCCAGCAGCAAAAAAGGACCGGACAGGGCTAAGACAGATACGCAGTATTTT.

The chain has TRBV7-2 and TRBJ1-2; 7 nucleotides match TRBD1. CDR3 length: 15 residues. CDR1 is SGHTA, CDR2 FQGNSA, per germline. J was trimmed by 1 base and V by 4 bases; bases with no gene match: 6. DNA for the CDR3: TGTGCCAGCAGCTCCACAGGGGAGTATAACTATGGCTACACCTTC. Encoded protein: CASSSTGEYNYGYTF.

This chain links TRBV5-1 with TRBJ2-1; 13 bases are shared with TRBD2. The CDR3 sequence is 18 residues long. V lost 3 bases and J lost 0; bases outside the gene matches: 6. Germline V gene sequence: CDR1 SGHRS, CDR2 YFSETQ. CDR3 region: CASSWGTSGNSSYNEQFF. For the CDR3, the DNA is TGCGCCAGCAGCTGGGGGACTAGCGGGAATAGCTCCTACAATGAGCAGTTCTTC.

This chain uses TRBV7-6 with TRBJ2-1; TRBD1 is a possible D gene (5 bases). Trimming removed 5 bases at V and 6 bases at J, with 8 bases between. CDR1 SGHVS and CDR2 FNYEAQ come from the germline V gene. This CDR3 is built from 12 residues. CDR3 bases: TGTGCCAGCAGCGCTAGGGGCAATGAGCAGTTCTTC. Protein sequence: CASSARGNEQFF.

This rearrangement joins TRBV9 to TRBJ1-2; 8 nucleotides match TRBD1. The CDR3 consists of 14 residues. Losses at the gene ends were 0 bases for V and 7 bases for J; bases not matched to a gene: 5. Germline CDR1 is SGDLS and CDR2 is YYNGEE. The CDR3 region is CASSVGDRGRGYTF. CDR3 in DNA: TGTGCCAGCAGCGTAGGCGACAGGGGTCGTGGCTACACCTTC.

The chain carries TRBV27 and TRBJ2-7, with 12 bases that match TRBD2. This CDR3 has 14 amino acids. Germline V lookup: CDR1 MNHEY, CDR2 SMNVEV (reference sequence). V lost 5 bases to trimming and J lost 4 bases; unmatched junction nucleotides: 3. The CDR3 nucleotides are TGTGCCAGCAGTAAGACTAGCGGGAGTTACGAGCAGTACTTC. Translation gives CASSKTSGSYEQYF.

This chain joins TRBV12-5 and TRBJ1-1; maybe TRBD1 (5 bases). This CDR3 contains 16 residues. V was cut by 6 bases and J by 0 bases, with 17 bases left in between. Germline V lookup: CDR1 LGHNT, CDR2 FRNRAP. The CDR3 sequence is CASGHIDRTLNTEAFF. The CDR3 DNA reads TGTGCTAGTGGCCATATCGACAGAACCTTGAACACTGAAGCTTTCTTT.